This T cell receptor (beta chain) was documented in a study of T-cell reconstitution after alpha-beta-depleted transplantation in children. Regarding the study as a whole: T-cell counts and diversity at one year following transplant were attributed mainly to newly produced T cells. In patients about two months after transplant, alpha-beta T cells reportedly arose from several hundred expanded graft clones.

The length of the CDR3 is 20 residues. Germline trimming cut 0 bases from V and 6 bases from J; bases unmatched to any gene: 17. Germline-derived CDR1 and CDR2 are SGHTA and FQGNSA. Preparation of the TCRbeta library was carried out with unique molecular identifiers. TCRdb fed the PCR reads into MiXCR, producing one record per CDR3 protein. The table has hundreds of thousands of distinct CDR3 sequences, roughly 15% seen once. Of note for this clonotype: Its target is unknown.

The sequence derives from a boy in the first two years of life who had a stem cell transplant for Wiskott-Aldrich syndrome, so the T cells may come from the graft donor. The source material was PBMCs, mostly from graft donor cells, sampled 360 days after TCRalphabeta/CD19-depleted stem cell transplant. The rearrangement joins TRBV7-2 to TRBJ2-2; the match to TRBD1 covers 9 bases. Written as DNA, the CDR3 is TGTGCCAGCAGCTTAGCTTTCCAACCACACCGGGACAGGGTGTCCGGGGAGCTGTTTTTT. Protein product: CASSLAFQPHRDRVSGELFF.